The T cell receptor beta chain described here comes from a study of blood T cell repertoires in COVID-19. Method: immunoSEQ multiplex PCR; TCRdb's copy keeps in-frame clones and lacks some. Of 75,000 to 95,000 clones detected, around 88% appear once; the ten largest clones hold 5% to 6%. The V gene end was trimmed by 6 bases and the J gene end by 5 bases; junction bases not matched to a gene: 11. The germline CDR1 and CDR2 sequences are MDHEN and SYDVKM. This CDR3 spans 15 amino acids. V and J are TRBV28 and TRBJ1-1, with 8 bases aligning to TRBD1. The clonotype comes from a man in his sixties with acute or convalescent COVID-19. The sequenced sample consisted of peripheral blood. CDR3 DNA sequence: TGTGCCAGCAGGGCGACAGGGGCTAAAGGAACTGAAGCTTTCTTT. Residues: CASRATGAKGTEAFF.